The rows below give T cell receptor beta chains drawn from one sample of a study of blood T cell repertoires in COVID-19. The table came from immunoSEQ multiplex PCR; TCRdb's copy has only in-frame clones and leaves some out. The data show some 170,000 clones, roughly 80% seen once. Sequenced: peripheral blood. These receptors were obtained from a man between 60 and 75 years old with acute or convalescent COVID-19. CDR3s include the opening cysteine and the closing phenylalanine or tryptophan. The D gene is left open where the match is weak. Size is stated for part of the rows, as once, few or many counts, or as a class when the clone is expanded.

cdr3_length	d_call	v_call	clone_size	j_call	cdr3_nt	cdr3_aa
15	-	TRBV7-8	-	TRBJ2-2	TGTGCCAGCAGCTTACCTACGTCGAACACCGGGGAGCTGTTTTTT	CASSLPTSNTGELFF
13	-	TRBV29-1	-	TRBJ2-7	TGCAGCGCAGGAGCCCTAGGGGGACACGAGCAGTACTTC	CSAGALGGHEQYF
16	-	TRBV2	-	TRBJ1-1	TGTGCCAGCAGTGAATGGCAGGCCCGGTATAACACTGAAGCTTTCTTT	CASSEWQARYNTEAFF
19	TRBD2	TRBV19	once	TRBJ2-1	TGTGCCAGTAGTTCCCCCCCGGCTAGCGGGGGAGGGTCCTACAATGAGCAGTTCTTC	CASSSPPASGGGSYNEQFF
15	TRBD1	TRBV7-8	-	TRBJ2-1	TGTGCCAGCAGCTTACAAAGGACAGGGGGCAATGAGCAGTTCTTC	CASSLQRTGGNEQFF
15	TRBD2	TRBV5-4	-	TRBJ2-5	TGTGCCAGCAGCTCCTTAGCGGGGGGGAAAGAGACCCAGTACTTC	CASSSLAGGKETQYF
13	TRBD2	TRBV5-1	-	TRBJ2-7	TGCGCCAGCAGCTTCGGGACTAGACCCGAGCAGTACTTC	CASSFGTRPEQYF
14	-	TRBV5-4	few	TRBJ1-1	TGTGCCAGCAGCTTGGTGGGCATGAACACTGAAGCTTTCTTT	CASSLVGMNTEAFF
17	-	TRBV5-1	few	TRBJ1-4	TGCGCCAGCAGCTCACAATCAACCCTTGGAGGGAGTGAAAAACTGTTTTTT	CASSSQSTLGGSEKLFF
12	-	TRBV6-5	-	TRBJ2-1	TGTGCCGCCTGGGGCCTTTTGAATGAGCAGTTCTTC	CAAWGLLNEQFF
15	TRBD2	TRBV9	-	TRBJ2-7	TGTGCCAGCAGCCCCAGAGCGAGCGGGGCGGACGAGCAGTACTTC	CASSPRASGADEQYF
13	-	TRBV5-1	-	TRBJ2-3	TGCGCCAGCAGCTTGGCCGGGACAGATACGCAGTATTTT	CASSLAGTDTQYF
13	TRBD1	TRBV5-1	-	TRBJ2-7	TGCGCCAGCAGCGGGACAGGTTCCTACGAGCAGTACTTC	CASSGTGSYEQYF
15	-	TRBV5-4	-	TRBJ2-3	TGTGCCAGCAGCCTCTGGGGGGAATTCGCAGATACGCAGTATTTT	CASSLWGEFADTQYF
14	TRBD2	TRBV6-5	once	TRBJ2-7	TGTGCCAGCAGACCCGGGACTAGCTCCTACGAGCAGTACTTC	CASRPGTSSYEQYF
17	TRBD2	TRBV28	-	TRBJ2-2	TGTGCCAGCAGTTTCGGACTAGCGGGGGGGTTTACCGGGGAGCTGTTTTTT	CASSFGLAGGFTGELFF
18	-	TRBV4-1	once	TRBJ2-1	TGCGCCAGCAGCCAATTGGACATCCTCCCGAGCTCCTACAATGAGCAGTTCTTC	CASSQLDILPSSYNEQFF
14	-	TRBV30	-	TRBJ2-2	TGTGCCTGGAGTGTACGATCCGGCACCGGGGAGCTGTTTTTT	CAWSVRSGTGELFF
14	-	TRBV19	once	TRBJ1-2	TGTGCCAGTAGCCCTCAGCGGGTAAACTATGGCTACACCTTC	CASSPQRVNYGYTF
15	TRBD1	TRBV6-5	once	TRBJ1-2	TGTGCCAGCAGGCCTCGGACAGGAGCACGGTATGGCTACACCTTC	CASRPRTGARYGYTF
16	-	TRBV4-1	-	TRBJ1-6	TGCGCCAGCAGCCAAGAAATAAGCGGTTTAAATTCACCCCTCCACTTT	CASSQEISGLNSPLHF
17	TRBD1	TRBV7-8	-	TRBJ2-3	TGTGCCAGCAGCCCCAAGACAGGGGGGGTTCGGACAGATACGCAGTATTTT	CASSPKTGGVRTDTQYF
16	TRBD1	TRBV15	-	TRBJ2-7	TGTGCCACCAGCAGAGATGCCGGGACAGGGAACCACGAGCAGTACTTC	CATSRDAGTGNHEQYF
18	TRBD2	TRBV5-1	-	TRBJ2-3	TGCGCCAGCAGCTTGGGGACTAGCGGGGGAACTAGCACAGATACGCAGTATTTT	CASSLGTSGGTSTDTQYF
14	-	TRBV9	-	TRBJ2-4	TGTGCCAGCAGCCGGGACGGCAGGGAGGACATTCAGTACTTC	CASSRDGREDIQYF
15	TRBD1	TRBV9	once	TRBJ2-1	TGTGCCAGCAGCGTAGGACAGGGAATAGGCGATGAGCAGTTCTTC	CASSVGQGIGDEQFF
17	TRBD2	TRBV5-4	-	TRBJ2-3	TGTGCCAGCAGCTCAGGACTAGCGGGGGGTGAGGGAGATACGCAGTATTTT	CASSSGLAGGEGDTQYF
14	-	TRBV5-1	-	TRBJ1-4	TGCGCCAGCAGCTCCTCATGGGTTGGCGGAGGGTTGTTTTTT	CASSSSWVGGGLFF
18	TRBD1	TRBV19	-	TRBJ1-5	TGTGCCAGTAGTATAAATAGCCGGACAGGGGCGCTCAATCAGCCCCAGCATTTT	CASSINSRTGALNQPQHF
13	TRBD1	TRBV24-1	-	TRBJ2-2	TGTGCCACCAGACACAGGGGAGAGGGGGAGCTGTTTTTT	CATRHRGEGELFF
13	TRBD1	TRBV13	-	TRBJ2-5	TGTGCCAGCAGGGTTACAGGGGGGGAGACCCAGTACTTC	CASRVTGGETQYF
12	-	TRBV19	-	TRBJ2-1	TGTGCCAGTAGTATTTCCGGGTATGAGCAGTTCTTC	CASSISGYEQFF
15	TRBD1	TRBV18	-	TRBJ1-1	TGTGCCAGCTCACCAAGAAGGACAGGGGACACTGAAGCTTTCTTT	CASSPRRTGDTEAFF
17	TRBD1	TRBV5-1	-	TRBJ1-3	TGCGCCAGCAGCACTACGAGACAGGGTATCACTGGAAACACCATATATTTT	CASSTTRQGITGNTIYF
17	TRBD1	TRBV7-3	once	TRBJ2-5	TGTGCCAGCAGCTTAGGGGCTGCAATGGACAGGCCCGAGACCCAGTACTTC	CASSLGAAMDRPETQYF